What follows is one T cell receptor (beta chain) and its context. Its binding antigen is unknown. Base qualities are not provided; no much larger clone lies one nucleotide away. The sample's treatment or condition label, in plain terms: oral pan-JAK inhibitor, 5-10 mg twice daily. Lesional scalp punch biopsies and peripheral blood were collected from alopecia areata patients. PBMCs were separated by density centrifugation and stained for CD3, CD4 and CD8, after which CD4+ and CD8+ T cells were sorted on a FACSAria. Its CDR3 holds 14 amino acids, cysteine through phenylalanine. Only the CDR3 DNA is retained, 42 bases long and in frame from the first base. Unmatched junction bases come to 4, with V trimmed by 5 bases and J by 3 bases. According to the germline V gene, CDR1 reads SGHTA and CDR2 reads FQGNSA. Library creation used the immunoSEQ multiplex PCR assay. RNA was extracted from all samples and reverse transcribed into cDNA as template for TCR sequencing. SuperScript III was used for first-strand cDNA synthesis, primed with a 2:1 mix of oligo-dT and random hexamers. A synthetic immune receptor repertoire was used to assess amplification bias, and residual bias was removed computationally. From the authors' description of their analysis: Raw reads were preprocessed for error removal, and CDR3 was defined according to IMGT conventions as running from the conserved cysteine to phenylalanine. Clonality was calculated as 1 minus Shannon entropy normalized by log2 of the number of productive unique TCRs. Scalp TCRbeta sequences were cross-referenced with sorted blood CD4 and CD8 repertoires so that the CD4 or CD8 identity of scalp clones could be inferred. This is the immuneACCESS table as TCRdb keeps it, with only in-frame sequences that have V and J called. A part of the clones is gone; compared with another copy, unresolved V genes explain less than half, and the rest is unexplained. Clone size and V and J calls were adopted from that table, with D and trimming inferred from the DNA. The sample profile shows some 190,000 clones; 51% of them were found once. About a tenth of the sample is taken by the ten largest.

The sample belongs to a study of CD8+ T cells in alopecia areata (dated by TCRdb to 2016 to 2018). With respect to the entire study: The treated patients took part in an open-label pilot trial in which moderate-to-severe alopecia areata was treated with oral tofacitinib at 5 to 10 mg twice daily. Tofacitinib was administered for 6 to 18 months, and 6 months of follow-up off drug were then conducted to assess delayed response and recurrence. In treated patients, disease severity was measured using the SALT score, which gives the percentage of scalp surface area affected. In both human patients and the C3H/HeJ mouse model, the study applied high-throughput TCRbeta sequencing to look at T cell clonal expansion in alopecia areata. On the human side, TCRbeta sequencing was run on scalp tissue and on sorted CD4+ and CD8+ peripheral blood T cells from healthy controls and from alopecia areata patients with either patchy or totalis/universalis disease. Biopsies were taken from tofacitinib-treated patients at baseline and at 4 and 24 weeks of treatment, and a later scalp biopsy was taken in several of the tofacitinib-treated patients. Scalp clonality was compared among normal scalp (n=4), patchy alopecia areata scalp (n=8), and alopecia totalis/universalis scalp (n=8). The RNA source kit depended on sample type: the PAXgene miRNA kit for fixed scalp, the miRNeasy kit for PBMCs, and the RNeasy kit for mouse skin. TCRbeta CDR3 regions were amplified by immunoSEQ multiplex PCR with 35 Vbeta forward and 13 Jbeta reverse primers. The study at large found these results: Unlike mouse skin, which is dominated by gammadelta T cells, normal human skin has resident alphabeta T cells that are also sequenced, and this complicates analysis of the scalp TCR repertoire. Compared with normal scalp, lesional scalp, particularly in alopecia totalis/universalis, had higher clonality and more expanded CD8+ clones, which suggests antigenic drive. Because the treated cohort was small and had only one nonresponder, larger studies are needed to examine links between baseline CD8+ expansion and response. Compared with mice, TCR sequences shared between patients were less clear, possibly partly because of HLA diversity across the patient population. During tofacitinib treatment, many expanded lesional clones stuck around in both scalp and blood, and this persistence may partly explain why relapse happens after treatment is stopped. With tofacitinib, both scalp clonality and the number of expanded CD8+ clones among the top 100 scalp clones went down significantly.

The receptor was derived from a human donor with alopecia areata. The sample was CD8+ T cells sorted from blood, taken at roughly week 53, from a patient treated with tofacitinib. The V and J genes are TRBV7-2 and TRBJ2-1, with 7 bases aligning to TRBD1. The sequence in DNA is TGTGCCAGCAGCGTGGGACAGAGCTACAATGAGCAGTTCTTC. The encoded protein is CASSVGQSYNEQFF. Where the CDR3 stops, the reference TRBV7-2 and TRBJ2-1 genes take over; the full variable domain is GAGVSQSPSNKVTEKGKDVELRCDPISGHTALYWYRQSLGQGLEFLIYFQGNSAPDKSGLPSDRFSAERTGGSVSTLTIQRTQQEDSAVYLCASSVGQSYNEQFFGPGTRLTVL.